These 10 T cell receptor beta chains were sequenced from one sample in a study of OX40 agonist ivuxolimab in advanced cancers. Sequencing used immunoSEQ multiplex PCR; TCRdb keeps in-frame clones, though not all of them. The sample has some 65,000 clones; around 84% are singletons. This sample comprised CD4+ or CD8+ T cells sorted from blood, obtained in a trial of the OX40 agonist ivuxolimab. The receptor set was obtained from an adult with an advanced solid tumor such as melanoma, head and neck, liver or kidney cancer.

This clone occurred once. The rearrangement uses TRBV11-2 and TRBJ2-2, with D unresolved. The V end lost 0 bases, the J end lost 4 bases, and 9 bases lay between the germline ends. Germline V gives CDR1 SGHAT, CDR2 FQNNGV. The CDR3 sequence is 15 residues long. CDR3 loop: CASSLDWQSTGELFF. The CDR3 region has the DNA TGTGCCAGCAGCTTAGATTGGCAGAGCACCGGGGAGCTGTTTTTT.

The CDR3 DNA reads TGTGCCAGCAGCTCCTCTCGGGACAGCTATGGCTACACCTTC. This sequence encodes CASSSSRDSYGYTF. The gene calls are TRBV7-6 and TRBJ1-2; the match to TRBD1 covers 7 bases. Germline CDR1 SGHVS, CDR2 FNYEAQ. V was clipped by 4 bases and J by 4 bases; unmatched bases: 6. The CDR3 spans 14 residues. Full variable domain (remainder filled in from reference TRBV7-6 and TRBJ1-2): GAGVSQSPRYKVTKRGQDVALRCDPISGHVSLYWYRQALGQGPEFLTYFNYEAQQDKSGLPNDRFSAERPEGSISTLTIQRTEQRDSAMYRCASSSSRDSYGYTFGSGTRLTVV.

The V call is TRBV10-2, the J call TRBJ2-1; TRBD2 is a possible D gene (6 bases). V gave up 9 bases and J gave up 4 bases, with 7 bases separating them. There are 11 residues in the CDR3. Germline V gives CDR1 WSHSY, CDR2 SAAADI. This CDR3 is CASAGYNEQFF. In DNA form, the CDR3 reads TGCGCCAGTGCGGGGTACAATGAGCAGTTCTTC.

The chain is built from TRBV7-2 and TRBJ2-7; TRBD2 is a possible D gene (5 bases). The CDR3 length is 13 residues. The germline CDR1 and CDR2 sequences are SGHTA and FQGNSA. Trimming pared 3 bases from V and 0 bases from J, leaving 6 bases between. The CDR3, as DNA: TGTGCCAGCAGCTTTGGGAGCTCCTACGAGCAGTACTTC. Amino acid sequence: CASSFGSSYEQYF.

The rearrangement joins TRBV25-1 to TRBJ2-5; TRBD2 might be the D (7 bases). V was trimmed by 8 bases and J by 5 bases, leaving 15 bases between them. Germline values: CDR1 MGHDK, CDR2 SYGVNS. The CDR3 extends over 13 amino acids. The CDR3 region is CASGVRGGETQYF. CDR3 sequence (DNA): TGTGCCAGCGGTGTCAGGGGAGGGGAGACCCAGTACTTC. Filled out from reference TRBV25-1 and TRBJ2-5, the complete variable domain reads EADIYQTPRYLVIGTGKKITLECSQTMGHDKMYWYQQDPGMELHLIHYSYGVNSTEKGDLSSESTVSRIRTEHFPLTLESARPSHTSQYLCASGVRGGETQYFGPGTRLLVL.

This clone appeared a few times. The chain carries TRBV27 and TRBJ2-1, with 9 bases matching TRBD2. J was trimmed by 4 bases and V by 6 bases; bases with no gene match: 7. The germline gives CDR1 MNHEY, CDR2 SMNVEV (reference sequence). This CDR3 has 15 amino acids. CDR3 in amino acids: CASSSLAGVYNEQFF. CDR3 nucleotides: TGTGCCAGCAGCTCCTTAGCGGGAGTGTACAATGAGCAGTTCTTC.

V usage is TRBV5-4 and J usage is TRBJ2-7, with 11 bases fitting TRBD1. Trimming removed 3 bases from V and 4 bases from J; junction bases left unmatched: 6. Germline V gene lookup returns CDR1 SGHNT and CDR2 YYREEE (reference sequence). The CDR3 totals 15 residues. The CDR3 loop is CASSSQGQGVYEQYF. DNA for the CDR3: TGTGCCAGCAGCTCACAGGGACAGGGGGTTTACGAGCAGTACTTC.

The rearrangement links TRBV4-1 to TRBJ1-5; weak D call: TRBD1 (5 bases). The CDR3 has 16 residues. Trimming removed 0 bases from V and 6 bases from J, with 15 bases in between. Germline CDR1 MGHRA, CDR2 YSYEKL. DNA for the CDR3: TGCGCCAGCAGCCAAGAGGGCATAGGGGCGAGTCAGCCCCAGCATTTT. This gives the protein CASSQEGIGASQPQHF.

This chain joins TRBV18 and TRBJ2-5, with 8 positions matching TRBD1. Near its end, the DNA agrees better with TRBJ2-7, so the J call may be wrong. In germline, CDR1 is KGHSH, CDR2 LQKENI. This CDR3 has 14 residues. This CDR3 reads CASSQDRASYEQYF. The CDR3 coding sequence is TGTGCCAGCTCACAGGACAGGGCCTCCTACGAGCAGTACTTC.

The V call is TRBV20-1, the J call TRBJ2-7; no clear D. The CDR3 consists of 11 residues. Germline V lookup: CDR1 DFQATT, CDR2 SNEGSKA (reference sequence). Trimming removed 7 bases at V and 3 bases at J, with 10 bases between. Here the CDR3 DNA reads TGCAGTGTAGACAAACTCTACGAGCAGTACTTC. Translation gives CSVDKLYEQYF.